The 4 T cell receptor beta chains below come from one sample, sequenced in a study of T cell responses to AZD1222 COVID-19 vaccine. Data came from immunoSEQ multiplex PCR; TCRdb stores just in-frame clones and leaves some out. The table has 75,000 to 90,000 clones, 75% to 90% seen once. The starting material was peripheral blood, obtained on day 0 of AZD1222 vaccination. Every receptor here comes from an adult in good health.

The chain links TRBV11-3 to TRBJ2-5, with 7 bases identical to TRBD2. Germline loops: CDR1 SGHNT, CDR2 YENEEA. Trimming at V came to 5 bases and at J to 5 bases, leaving 5 bases not matched to a gene. The CDR3 totals 13 residues. CDR3 region: CASSPGGQETQYF. CDR3 bases: TGTGCCAGCAGCCCGGGGGGTCAGGAGACCCAGTACTTC.

This clone was counted once. The CDR3 sequence is CASSIQGNTGELFF. CDR3 DNA: TGTGCCAGCAGTATACAGGGGAACACCGGGGAGCTGTTTTTT. V is TRBV6-1 and J is TRBJ2-2; tentatively, D is TRBD1 (6 bases). This CDR3 has 14 amino acids. V shed 5 bases and J shed 1 base, with 8 bases lying between them. Germline V gives CDR1 MNHNS, CDR2 SASEGT.

The CDR3 region is CASSPEGENGYTF. DNA for the CDR3: TGTGCCAGCAGCCCGGAAGGGGAGAATGGCTACACCTTC. The chain is built from TRBV7-9 and TRBJ1-2; the D gene is possibly TRBD1 (5 bases). With 5 bases removed from V and 6 bases from J, the gap between germline ends came to 13 bases. The length of the CDR3 is 13 residues. Germline CDR1 and CDR2: SEHNR and FQNEAQ (reference sequence).

The rearrangement uses TRBV5-1 and TRBJ2-7; 9 bases map to TRBD1. Germline lookup yields CDR1 SGHRS and CDR2 YFSETQ. J was trimmed by 4 bases and V by 4 bases; bases with no gene match: 6. This CDR3 has 14 amino acids. The CDR3 coding sequence is TGCGCCAGCAGCAGGACAGGGGTCGGTTACGAGCAGTACTTC. Translated, it gives CASSRTGVGYEQYF. The full variable domain, in which reference TRBV5-1 and TRBJ2-7 provide the parts outside the CDR3, is KAGVTQTPRYLIKTRGQQVTLSCSPISGHRSVSWYQQTPGQGLQFLFEYFSETQRNKGNFPGRFSGRQFSNSRSEMNVSTLELGDSALYLCASSRTGVGYEQYFGPGTRLTVT.